This T cell receptor beta chain was documented in a study of OX40 agonist ivuxolimab in advanced cancers. Across the whole study: The diagnoses of dose-escalation patients were hepatocellular carcinoma, melanoma, renal cell or head and neck cancer. One patient with hepatocellular carcinoma and two with cutaneous melanoma, three in all, had partial responses. Notes on the study in general: CD8+ T cells averaged more expanded clones than CD4+. CD4+ and CD8+ blood T cells expanded clonally by week 6 at 0.1 to 3.0 mg/kg.

Some clones are missing from TCRdb's copy, which holds only in-frame ones; the method was immunoSEQ multiplex PCR. The sample holds about 46,000 clones, 70% to 90% seen once. Worth noting for this clone: No antigen is known for it.

Trimming stripped 3 bases from V and 9 bases from J, with 7 bases between. The CDR3 has 11 residues. The germline gives CDR1 SGDLS, CDR2 YYNGEE. The source was CD4+ or CD8+ T cells sorted from blood, collected in a trial of the OX40 agonist ivuxolimab. This receptor was identified in an adult with an advanced solid tumor such as melanoma, head and neck, liver or kidney cancer. The chain carries TRBV9 and TRBJ2-1; D remains unclear. The CDR3 DNA follows: TGTGCCAGCAGCGATAGTAGTGAGCAGTTCTTC. Protein sequence: CASSDSSEQFF. The variable domain in full, with the rest retrieved from reference TRBV9 and TRBJ2-1, is DSGVTQTPKHLITATGQRVTLRCSPRSGDLSVYWYQQSLDQGLQFLIQYYNGEERAKGNILERFSAQQFPDLHSELNLSSLELGDSALYFCASSDSSEQFFGPGTRLTVL.